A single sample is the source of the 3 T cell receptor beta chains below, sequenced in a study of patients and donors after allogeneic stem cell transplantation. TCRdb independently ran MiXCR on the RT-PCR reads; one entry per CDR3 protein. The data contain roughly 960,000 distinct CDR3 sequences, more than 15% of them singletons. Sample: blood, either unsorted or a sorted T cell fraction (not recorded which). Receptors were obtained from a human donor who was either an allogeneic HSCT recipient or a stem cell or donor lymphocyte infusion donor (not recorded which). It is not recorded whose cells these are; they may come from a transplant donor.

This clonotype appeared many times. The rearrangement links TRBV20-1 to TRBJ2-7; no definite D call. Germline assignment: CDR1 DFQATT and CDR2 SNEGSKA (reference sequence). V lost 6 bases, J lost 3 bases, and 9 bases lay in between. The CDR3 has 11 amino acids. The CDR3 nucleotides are TGCAGTGCCCCGGGCTACTACGAGCAGTACTTC. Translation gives CSAPGYYEQYF.

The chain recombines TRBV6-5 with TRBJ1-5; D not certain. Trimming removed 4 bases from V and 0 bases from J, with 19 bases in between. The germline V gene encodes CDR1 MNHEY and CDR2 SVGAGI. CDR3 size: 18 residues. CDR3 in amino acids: CASSSLAPGRNSNQPQHF. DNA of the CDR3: TGTGCCAGCAGTTCCCTCGCCCCGGGCAGGAATAGCAATCAGCCCCAGCATTTT.

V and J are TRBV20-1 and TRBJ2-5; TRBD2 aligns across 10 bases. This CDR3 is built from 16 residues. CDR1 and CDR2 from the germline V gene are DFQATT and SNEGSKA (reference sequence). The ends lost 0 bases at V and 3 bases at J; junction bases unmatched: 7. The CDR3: CSARDPSGGFKETQYF. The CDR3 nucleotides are TGCAGTGCTAGAGATCCTAGCGGGGGTTTTAAAGAGACCCAGTACTTC.